The 14 T cell receptor beta chains below all came from one sample that was sequenced in a study of blood T cell repertoires in COVID-19. Only in-frame clones appear in the TCRdb table, and some are missing; sequencing was by immunoSEQ multiplex PCR. There are about 98,000 clones in the sample; approximately 79% occur only once, and under 13% lies in the top ten. Sequencing used peripheral blood. The receptor source for this set is a man aged 70-80 years with active or convalescent COVID-19.

V usage is TRBV11-2 and J usage is TRBJ1-4; D call uncertain. This CDR3 region has 14 residues. The germline CDR1 and CDR2 sequences are SGHAT and FQNNGV. V was cut by 5 bases and J by 4 bases, with 11 bases left in between. CDR3 DNA sequence: TGTGCCAGCAGCCGGAGCGCAGTTAATGAAAAACTGTTTTTT. It specifies CASSRSAVNEKLFF.

The V and J genes are TRBV11-2 and TRBJ1-3; the D gene is possibly TRBD1 (6 bases). Trimming removed 5 bases at V and 4 bases at J, with 15 bases between. The CDR3 spans 15 residues. Germline assignment: CDR1 SGHAT and CDR2 FQNNGV. The CDR3 nucleotides are TGTGCCAGCAGCCCCCCGAACAGGGCAGGAAACACCATATATTTT. It yields the protein CASSPPNRAGNTIYF.

V gene TRBV12-3 or TRBV12-4 combines with J gene TRBJ1-5, with D unresolved. V lost 5 bases and J 9 bases, leaving 14 bases between the germline ends. The CDR3 contains 13 residues. CDR3 nucleotides: TGTGCCAGCAGTCCGGAGACCCGTGGGCCCCAGCATTTT. Protein sequence: CASSPETRGPQHF.

A few counts support this clone. This chain links TRBV14 with TRBJ1-2, with 8 bases fitting TRBD1. CDR3 length: 14 residues. V lost 1 base, J lost 5 bases, and 3 bases stayed unmatched. Germline V gives CDR1 SGHDN, CDR2 FVKESK. CDR3 in DNA: TGTGCCAGCAGCCAAGTGACAGGGGCTTATGGCTACACCTTC. This gives the protein CASSQVTGAYGYTF.

The chain carries TRBV2 and TRBJ2-2, with a weak D call TRBD2 (6 bases). The germline CDR1 and CDR2 sequences are SNHLY and FYNNEI. This CDR3 comprises 15 residues. V gave up 7 bases and J gave up 0 bases, with 12 bases separating them. In DNA form, the CDR3 reads TGTGCCAGCAAGACCGGGACTTCGAACACCGGGGAGCTGTTTTTT. Protein sequence: CASKTGTSNTGELFF.

In DNA form, the CDR3 reads TGTGCCAGCAGCCGTAGTAGTCTGGGACAGGGGGCCGCTGAAGCTTTCTTT. Amino acids: CASSRSSLGQGAAEAFF. This chain links TRBV7-8 with TRBJ1-1; 12 nucleotides match TRBD1. Germline-derived CDR1 and CDR2 are SGHVS and FQNEAQ. The CDR3 has 17 residues. Trimming took 5 bases from V and 6 from J; bases not matched to a gene: 13.

The rearrangement links TRBV10-2 to TRBJ1-2; a weak D match, TRBD1 (6 bases). Germline-derived CDR1 and CDR2 are WSHSY and SAAADI. The CDR3 loop spans 16 amino acids. The ends were cut back, 2 bases at V and 5 bases at J, with 18 bases in the middle. The CDR3 coding sequence is TGCGCCAGCAGTGAGCGCCCGGGGGGGCTACTATATGGCTACACCTTC. The encoded protein is CASSERPGGLLYGYTF.

V gene TRBV19 combines with J gene TRBJ2-1; TRBD1 agrees at 8 bases. This CDR3 region has 15 residues. Looked up from germline, CDR1 is LNHDA and CDR2 is SQIVND (reference sequence). J lost 2 bases, V lost 7 bases, and 7 bases had no gene match. In DNA, the CDR3 is TGTGCCAGTAAAGGGGACAGGAAGACCTACAATGAGCAGTTCTTC. Amino acids: CASKGDRKTYNEQFF.

The V call is TRBV12-3 or TRBV12-4, the J call TRBJ1-2; 8 bases align to TRBD1. J was trimmed by 0 bases and V by 9 bases; bases with no gene match: 3. The CDR3 sequence is 13 residues long. This CDR3 reads CASATGANYGYTF. The DNA for the CDR3 is TGTGCCAGTGCGACAGGGGCTAACTATGGCTACACCTTC.

This sequence joins TRBV27 and TRBJ2-5; TRBD1 aligns across 9 bases. CDR1 and CDR2 (germline): MNHEY, SMNVEV (reference sequence). Trimming at V came to 2 bases and at J to 5 bases, leaving 12 bases not matched to a gene. The CDR3 totals 17 residues. CDR3 nucleotide sequence: TGTGCCAGCAGTTTAAAAAATACAGGGGGCGTGCGGGAGACCCAGTACTTC. Amino acids: CASSLKNTGGVRETQYF.

The J gene is TRBJ1-6, the V gene TRBV6-2 or TRBV6-3; D may be TRBD1 (5 bases). V shed 2 bases and J shed 10 bases, with 12 bases lying between them. This CDR3 spans 14 amino acids. Germline assignment: CDR1 MNHEY and CDR2 SVGEGT. Written as DNA, the CDR3 is TGTGCCAGCAGTTACGGGGCTGGGATCTCACCCCTCCACTTT. It translates to CASSYGAGISPLHF.

The chain joins TRBV11-2 to TRBJ2-1, with a weak D call TRBD2 (8 bases). Germline V gives CDR1 SGHAT, CDR2 FQNNGV. CDR3 length: 17 residues. V was shortened by 5 bases and J by 5 bases, with 22 bases between the two germline ends. The CDR3 DNA reads as TGTGCCAGCAGCCCCCGGAGGGGGCTAGCGGGCGACAATGAGCAGTTCTTC. Translation: CASSPRRGLAGDNEQFF.

The chain carries TRBV28 and TRBJ2-1; tentatively, D is TRBD2 (5 bases). Trimming left V 2 bases short and J 0 bases short, with 26 bases between. Looked up from germline, CDR1 is MDHEN and CDR2 is SYDVKM. The CDR3 spans 21 residues. The CDR3, as DNA: TGTGCCAGCAGTTTAGTTTCCGCACCCAGCGGTAGCGAGACCTCCTACAATGAGCAGTTCTTC. It is translated as CASSLVSAPSGSETSYNEQFF.

The V call is TRBV5-1, the J call TRBJ2-7; a possible D gene is TRBD1 (5 bases). This CDR3 has 15 residues. The V end lost 1 base, the J end lost 0 bases, and 11 bases lay between the germline ends. In germline, CDR1 is SGHRS, CDR2 YFSETQ. CDR3 sequence (DNA): TGCGCCAGCAGCTTGAACAGGCTGATCTCCTACGAGCAGTACTTC. This gives the protein CASSLNRLISYEQYF.